This entry lists 18 T cell receptor beta chains sequenced from one sample in a study of CD8 T cells in Susac syndrome. RNA amounts of roughly 0.45 to 1 ug underwent reverse transcription with random hexamers. TCRdb reprocessed the immunoSEQ multiplex PCR reads via MiXCR and lists one record per CDR3 protein. The sample carries 110,000 or so distinct CDR3 sequences, about 92% recorded once. Specimen: CD4+ T cells from PBMCs. These receptors were collected from a human donor with multiple sclerosis.

The V call is TRBV12-3 or TRBV12-4, the J call TRBJ1-5; the match to TRBD1 covers 7 bases. The CDR3 sequence is 14 residues long. V trimming: 2 bases; J trimming: 5 bases; junction bases outside the gene matches: 3. CDR3 sequence reads: CASSLRQGHQPQHF. The CDR3 DNA reads as TGTGCCAGCAGTTTAAGACAGGGCCATCAGCCCCAGCATTTT.

The chain carries TRBV5-1 and TRBJ1-6; no clear D. The CDR3 loop spans 12 amino acids. Trimming cost V 0 bases and J 5 bases, with 0 bases left between them. The germline V gene has CDR1 SGHRS and CDR2 YFSETQ. This CDR3 reads CASSLDNSPLHF. The CDR3 nucleotides are TGCGCCAGCAGCTTGGATAATTCACCCCTCCACTTT.

The rearrangement joins TRBV20-1 to TRBJ1-2, with D tentatively TRBD1 (6 bases). The CDR3 is made up of 14 amino acids. Trimming shortened V by 2 bases and J by 5 bases, and 15 bases separated the two germline ends. Germline CDR1 reads DFQATT; CDR2 reads SNEGSKA (reference sequence). Here the CDR3 reads CSARIAGTKYGYTF. CDR3 nucleotides: TGCAGTGCTAGAATTGCCGGGACAAAATATGGCTACACCTTC.

V is TRBV5-6 and J is TRBJ2-2; TRBD1 agrees at 8 bases. The length of the CDR3 is 16 residues. CDR1 is SGHDT and CDR2 is YYEEEE in the germline V gene. J gave up 0 bases and V 6 bases, and 7 bases lay outside the gene matches. CDR3 DNA sequence: TGTGCCAGCACCTACGGACAGGGCGCGAACACCGGGGAGCTGTTTTTT. It codes for CASTYGQGANTGELFF.

V is TRBV6-6 and J is TRBJ2-2; D is uncertain. The CDR3 extends over 14 amino acids. V shed 7 bases and J shed 5 bases, with 14 bases lying between them. Germline loops: CDR1 MNHNY, CDR2 SVGAGI (reference sequence). DNA for the CDR3: TGTGCCAGCATGGTACCCTATGATACCGGGGAGCTGTTTTTT. It encodes CASMVPYDTGELFF.

This chain connects TRBV5-4 to TRBJ2-6, with D perhaps being TRBD1 or TRBD2 (5 bases each). V dropped 4 bases and J dropped 4 bases, with 12 bases sitting between them. The CDR3 consists of 15 residues. Germline values: CDR1 SGHNT, CDR2 YYREEE (reference sequence). The CDR3 loop is CASSRIGAGANVLTF. As DNA, the CDR3 is TGTGCCAGCAGCCGCATCGGGGCCGGGGCCAACGTCCTGACTTTC. The variable domain in full, completed from reference TRBV5-4 and TRBJ2-6, reads ETGVTQSPTHLIKTRGQQVTLRCSSQSGHNTVSWYQQALGQGPQFIFQYYREEENGRGNFPPRFSGLQFPNYSSELNVNALELDDSALYLCASSRIGAGANVLTFGAGSRLTVL.

This chain links TRBV28 with TRBJ1-4; a weak D match, TRBD1 (5 bases). Trimming took 5 bases from V and 7 from J, leaving 14 bases between them. Germline V gene lookup returns CDR1 MDHEN and CDR2 SYDVKM. There are 14 residues in the CDR3. CDR3 coding DNA: TGTGCCAGCAGTCAGGGTTTAGGTGGTGAAAAACTGTTTTTT. The encoded protein is CASSQGLGGEKLFF.

V gene TRBV24-1 combines with J gene TRBJ2-7, with a possible D match to TRBD1 (6 bases). The CDR3 contains 12 residues. The V and J ends lost 4 bases and 6 bases respectively, with 9 bases between them. The germline V gene has CDR1 KGHDR and CDR2 SFDVKD. This chain's CDR3 is CATSDQGREQYF. In DNA form, the CDR3 reads TGTGCCACCAGTGACCAGGGGCGCGAGCAGTACTTC.

V is TRBV5-6 and J is TRBJ2-1; D may match TRBD1 or TRBD2 (6 bases each). V shed 5 bases and J shed 7 bases, with 19 bases lying between them. Per germline, CDR1 SGHDT and CDR2 YYEEEE. The CDR3 has 15 residues. CDR3 in DNA: TGTGCCAGCAGTCGGGGGCCGACAGACGATAATGAGCAGTTCTTC. The encoded protein is CASSRGPTDDNEQFF.

This sequence joins TRBV6-6 and TRBJ2-7, with 7 bases that match TRBD1. After removal of 6 bases from V and 5 bases from J, the junction contained 4 bases not matched to a gene. The CDR3 contains 12 residues. Germline CDR1 reads MNHNY; CDR2 reads SVGAGI (reference sequence). CDR3 loop: CASRLQGNEQYF. In DNA, the CDR3 is TGTGCCAGCAGATTACAGGGGAACGAGCAGTACTTC.

The V call is TRBV12-3 or TRBV12-4, the J call TRBJ2-6; 9 nucleotides agree with TRBD1. J was trimmed by 4 bases and V by 5 bases; bases with no gene match: 6. The length of the CDR3 is 16 residues. The CDR3 nucleotides read TGTGCCAGCAGTCGGGACAGGGCATCCGGGGCCAACGTCCTGACTTTC. Translation gives CASSRDRASGANVLTF.

This sequence joins TRBV20-1 and TRBJ1-2; maybe TRBD1 (6 bases). The CDR3 covers 14 residues. Deletions cut 0 bases from V and 7 bases from J, with 15 bases between. Germline loops: CDR1 DFQATT, CDR2 SNEGSKA (reference sequence). This CDR3 reads CSARDGGAGSGYTF. Written as DNA, the CDR3 is TGCAGTGCTAGAGACGGGGGCGCTGGGTCTGGCTACACCTTC.

The rearrangement uses TRBV20-1 and TRBJ2-4; 9 bases line up with TRBD2. CDR1 DFQATT and CDR2 SNEGSKA come from the germline V gene (reference sequence). This CDR3 contains 19 residues. Unmatched junction bases numbered 21, after V lost 3 bases and J lost 6 bases. This chain's CDR3 is CSASYVVAGAPSKANIQYF. The DNA of the CDR3 is TGCAGTGCTAGCTACGTGGTAGCGGGGGCACCGAGTAAAGCAAACATTCAGTACTTC.

For the CDR3, the DNA is TGTGCCAGCTCCGGGGGGACCCAGTACTTC. Its protein product is CASSGGTQYF. The rearrangement links TRBV21-1 to TRBJ2-5; TRBD1, as called in the table, went unchecked against the DNA. TRBV21-1 is a pseudogene. CDR3 length equals 10 residues.

The chain has TRBV2 and TRBJ2-1, with 8 nucleotides matching TRBD2. CDR3 length equals 16 residues. Germline V lookup: CDR1 SNHLY, CDR2 FYNNEI. The trim removed 6 bases at V and 5 bases at J, leaving 12 bases unmatched. The CDR3 sequence is CASSGGAIGPHNEQFF. The CDR3, as DNA: TGTGCCAGCAGCGGGGGGGCTATAGGCCCCCACAATGAGCAGTTCTTC. The full variable domain, in which reference TRBV2 and TRBJ2-1 provide the parts outside the CDR3, is EPEVTQTPSHQVTQMGQEVILRCVPISNHLYFYWYRQILGQKVEFLVSFYNNEISEKSEIFDDQFSVERPDGSNFTLKIRSTKLEDSAMYFCASSGGAIGPHNEQFFGPGTRLTVL.

The gene calls are TRBV6-2 or TRBV6-3 and TRBJ2-5; 9 bases are a match to TRBD1. Per the germline V gene, CDR1 is MNHEY and CDR2 is SVGEGT. V was pared by 5 bases and J by 5 bases, with 9 bases of the junction left unmatched. The CDR3 contains 15 residues. The CDR3 nucleotides read TGTGCCAGCAGTCCACCACCCGGGACAGGGGAGACCCAGTACTTC. This codes for CASSPPPGTGETQYF.

The chain joins TRBV6-5 to TRBJ2-4; 7 bases agree with TRBD2. This CDR3 contains 14 residues. With 0 bases clipped from V and 8 bases from J, the junction kept 4 bases outside the gene matches. CDR1 and CDR2 (germline): MNHEY, SVGAGI. For the CDR3, the DNA is TGTGCCAGCAGTTACTCGAGGGAGGGCCACATTCAGTACTTC. This translates into CASSYSREGHIQYF.

The chain links TRBV4-1 to TRBJ2-7; possibly TRBD1 for D (6 bases). Germline V gene sequence: CDR1 MGHRA, CDR2 YSYEKL. CDR3 length: 12 amino acids. The ends were cut back, 3 bases at V and 7 bases at J, with 10 bases in the middle. The CDR3 here is CASSQPQGEQYF. CDR3 in DNA: TGCGCCAGCAGCCAGCCCCAGGGGGAGCAGTACTTC.